These 23 T cell receptor beta chains originate from one sample sequenced in a study of CD8+ T cells in alopecia areata (dated by TCRdb to the late 2010s). The library was made by the immunoSEQ multiplex PCR assay. To provide template for TCR sequencing, every sample had RNA extracted and reverse transcribed into cDNA. The table comes from immuneACCESS by way of TCRdb, which keeps in-frame sequences with V and J called. Part of the clones is missing from these tables; in studies checked, under half for an unresolved V gene and the rest for unknown reasons. This sample holds some 100,000 clones; around two fifths were observed only once. Roughly 3.3% of the sample belongs to the ten largest clones. Sample: CD4+ T cells sorted from blood. These receptors were taken from a human donor with alopecia areata.

This clone turned up a few times. The rearrangement links TRBV2 to TRBJ2-2; 7 bases line up with TRBD1. Germline V gene sequence: CDR1 SNHLY, CDR2 FYNNEI. V dropped 4 bases and J dropped 5; count of bases not matched to a gene: 7. The CDR3 contains 15 residues. CDR3 coding DNA: TGTGCCAGCAGTGCAAGACAGGGTACTACCGGGGAGCTGTTTTTT. This sequence encodes CASSARQGTTGELFF.

CDR3 DNA sequence: TGTGCCAGCTCACCAAGTCGAGGCAGTACCCAAGAGACCCAGTACTTC. This gives the protein CASSPSRGSTQETQYF. The J gene is TRBJ2-5, the V gene TRBV18; no clear D. This CDR3 comprises 16 residues. CDR1 KGHSH and CDR2 LQKENI come from the germline V gene. With 2 bases removed from V and 1 base from J, the gap between germline ends came to 14 bases.

The V and J genes are TRBV29-1 and TRBJ2-3, with 11 bases identical to TRBD1. V lost 7 bases and J lost 4; bases outside the gene matches: 7. The CDR3 extends over 14 amino acids. Germline-derived CDR1 and CDR2 are SQVTM and ANQGSEA. As DNA, the CDR3 is TGCAGCGCCGGGCGGGGACAGGGGGCAGATACGCAGTATTTT. It specifies CSAGRGQGADTQYF.

The rearrangement joins TRBV19 to TRBJ2-2; D uncertain. The length of the CDR3 is 12 residues. V was trimmed by 7 bases and J by 9 bases, leaving 12 bases between them. Germline CDR1 and CDR2: LNHDA and SQIVND (reference sequence). The DNA for the CDR3 is TGTGCCAGTAAGAGAGAACACCGGGAGCTGTTTTTT. This sequence encodes CASKREHRELFF.

The chain couples TRBV28 to TRBJ2-5; no definite D call. Trimming took off 7 bases at V and 9 bases at J, with 18 bases between the two ends. CDR1 is MDHEN and CDR2 is SYDVKM in the germline V gene. CDR3 length equals 13 residues. CDR3 sequence: CASISLGGSAQYF. The DNA of the CDR3 is TGTGCCAGCATCTCCCTCGGCGGTTCGGCCCAGTACTTC. The entire variable domain, with the rest obtained from reference TRBV28 and TRBJ2-5, is as follows: DVKVTQSSRYLVKRTGEKVFLECVQDMDHENMFWYRQDPGLGLRLIYFSYDVKMKEKGDIPEGYSVSREKKERFSLILESASTNQTSMYLCASISLGGSAQYFGPGTRLLVL.

V gene TRBV28 combines with J gene TRBJ1-2; D unclear. The length of the CDR3 is 15 residues. Germline V gives CDR1 MDHEN, CDR2 SYDVKM. Trimming left V 4 bases short and J 0 bases short, with 12 bases between. CDR3 loop: CASSSAWGANYGYTF. In DNA, the CDR3 is TGTGCCAGCAGTTCCGCGTGGGGAGCTAACTATGGCTACACCTTC.

This clone was found a few times. J is TRBJ2-7 and V is TRBV7-9, with a weak D call TRBD1 (5 bases). CDR3 size: 12 residues. CDR1 and CDR2 from the germline V gene are SEHNR and FQNEAQ (reference sequence). Trimming cost V 2 bases and J 5 bases, with 7 bases left between them. The CDR3 reads CASSLIGDEQYF. CDR3 DNA sequence: TGTGCCAGCAGCTTAATAGGGGACGAGCAGTACTTC.

The rearrangement links TRBV30 to TRBJ2-7, with TRBD1 matching 9 bases. Losses at the gene ends were 3 bases for V and 6 bases for J; bases not matched to a gene: 12. This CDR3 is 15 amino acids long. Germline values: CDR1 GTSNPN, CDR2 SVGIG (reference sequence). CDR3 sequence: CAWSSPGTGKSEQYF. The CDR3 DNA reads as TGTGCCTGGAGCAGTCCCGGGACAGGGAAATCCGAGCAGTACTTC.

The genes are TRBV30 and TRBJ2-4; 10 bases map to TRBD2. There are 20 residues in the CDR3. Germline V gene sequence: CDR1 GTSNPN, CDR2 SVGIG (reference sequence). V shed 2 bases, J shed 0 bases, and the junction held 16 bases outside the gene matches. The CDR3 protein is CAWSLLGLARGPLAKNIQYF. DNA of the CDR3: TGTGCCTGGAGTCTCCTGGGACTAGCGAGGGGCCCGCTAGCCAAAAACATTCAGTACTTC. Together with reference TRBV30 and TRBJ2-4, the CDR3 gives the full variable domain: SQTIHQWPATLVQPVGSPLSLECTVEGTSNPNLYWYRQAAGRGLQLLFYSVGIGQISSEVPQNLSASRPQDRQFILSSKKLLLSDSGFYLCAWSLLGLARGPLAKNIQYFGAGTRLSVL.

The count of this clone is one. The chain carries TRBV4-2 and TRBJ2-2; D might be TRBD2 (6 bases). CDR1 is LGHNA, CDR2 YNFKEQ, per germline. The length of the CDR3 is 15 residues. V was shortened by 1 base and J by 3 bases, with 9 bases between the two germline ends. CDR3 loop: CASSQVEGYTGELFF. DNA for the CDR3: TGTGCCAGCAGCCAAGTGGAGGGATACACCGGGGAGCTGTTTTTT.

This clone was counted between two and nine times. V is TRBV2 and J is TRBJ2-4; D unresolved. CDR3 length equals 14 residues. V lost 2 bases, J lost 8 bases, and 13 bases lay in between. CDR1 and CDR2 from the germline V gene are SNHLY and FYNNEI. CDR3 amino acids: CASSESPRRDIQYF. In nucleotides, the CDR3 is TGTGCCAGCAGTGAATCCCCCAGAAGGGACATTCAGTACTTC. Using reference TRBV2 and TRBJ2-4 for the parts outside the CDR3, the full variable domain is EPEVTQTPSHQVTQMGQEVILRCVPISNHLYFYWYRQILGQKVEFLVSFYNNEISEKSEIFDDQFSVERPDGSNFTLKIRSTKLEDSAMYFCASSESPRRDIQYFGAGTRLSVL.

J is TRBJ2-7 and V is TRBV6-6, with a weak D call TRBD2 (6 bases). The CDR3 sequence is 14 residues long. Trimming removed 7 bases at V and 3 bases at J, with 16 bases between. Germline assignment: CDR1 MNHNY and CDR2 SVGAGI (reference sequence). CDR3 DNA: TGTGCCAGCACTAAGGCTAGCGATAACTACGAGCAGTACTTC. Translation: CASTKASDNYEQYF.

The V gene is TRBV29-1, the J gene TRBJ2-3, with 12 positions matching TRBD2. Germline lookup yields CDR1 SQVTM and CDR2 ANQGSEA. Losses at the gene ends were 1 base for V and 0 bases for J; bases not matched to a gene: 5. The CDR3 length is 17 residues. The CDR3 loop is CSVEAGGLAGSTDTQYF. CDR3 coding DNA: TGCAGCGTTGAAGCTGGGGGACTAGCGGGTAGCACAGATACGCAGTATTTT.

The chain recombines TRBV6-6 with TRBJ1-2; possibly TRBD1 for D (6 bases). Germline-derived CDR1 and CDR2 are MNHNY and SVGAGI (reference sequence). The CDR3 covers 13 residues. V lost 5 bases and J lost 2, with 9 bases in between. The CDR3: CASSPGQNYGYTF. Written as DNA, the CDR3 is TGTGCCAGCAGTCCCGGACAGAACTATGGCTACACCTTC.

This clone was detected a few times. The rearrangement links TRBV19 to TRBJ2-5; TRBD1 agrees at 7 bases. Germline trimming cut 5 bases from V and 4 bases from J; bases unmatched to any gene: 4. The CDR3 runs 13 residues. The germline gives CDR1 LNHDA, CDR2 SQIVND (reference sequence). CDR3 coding DNA: TGTGCCAGTAGTCCGGGACAGATAGAGACCCAGTACTTC. Its translation: CASSPGQIETQYF.

With regard to this clone: The identical CDR3 is also encoded by other nucleotide sequences in the sample. The genes are TRBV7-2 and TRBJ2-5; no clear D gene. V was pared by 0 bases and J by 2 bases, with 7 bases between. This CDR3 is built from 14 residues. Germline lookup yields CDR1 SGHTA and CDR2 FQGNSA. CDR3 bases: TGTGCCAGCAGCTTAGCCGGCAGACAAGAGACCCAGTACTTC. This codes for CASSLAGRQETQYF.

Comments on this clone: This specimen includes other DNA sequences encoding the same CDR3. CDR3 DNA: TGCGCCAGCAGCTGGGGACAGGGCCAAGAGACCCAGTACTTC. Its protein is CASSWGQGQETQYF. V gene TRBV5-1 combines with J gene TRBJ2-5; 9 bases agree with TRBD1. Germline CDR1 and CDR2: SGHRS and YFSETQ. Germline trimming cut 3 bases from V and 1 base from J; bases unmatched to any gene: 1. The CDR3 consists of 14 residues.

This clone was observed a few times. V and J are TRBV29-1 and TRBJ1-1; TRBD1 aligns across 7 bases. With 6 bases clipped from V and 1 base from J, the junction kept 5 bases outside the gene matches. The CDR3 has 13 amino acids. The germline CDR1 and CDR2 sequences are SQVTM and ANQGSEA. CDR3 loop: CSVRQGQNTEAFF. Written as DNA, the CDR3 is TGCAGCGTAAGACAGGGACAGAACACTGAAGCTTTCTTT.

This clone was recorded a few times. The rearrangement links TRBV28 to TRBJ2-7; D possibly matches TRBD1 or TRBD2 (5 bases each). This CDR3 is built from 14 residues. Germline V gives CDR1 MDHEN, CDR2 SYDVKM. The V gene lost 6 bases and the J gene lost 0 bases, with 12 bases spanning the gap. The CDR3 region is CASSPLGPSYEQYF. Written as DNA, the CDR3 is TGTGCCAGCAGCCCCTTGGGACCCTCCTACGAGCAGTACTTC.

The chain has TRBV30 and TRBJ1-1; TRBD1 is a possible D gene (5 bases). V gave up 7 bases and J gave up 6 bases, with 18 bases separating them. The CDR3 sequence is 13 residues long. The germline V gene has CDR1 GTSNPN and CDR2 SVGIG (reference sequence). Here the CDR3 DNA reads TGTGCCTCTTCTCCGGGACGGAGTTCTGAAGCTTTCTTT. Its translation: CASSPGRSSEAFF.

J is TRBJ2-2 and V is TRBV28, with 7 positions matching TRBD1. After removal of 5 bases from V and 7 bases from J, the junction contained 4 bases not matched to a gene. The CDR3 sequence is 13 residues long. Germline CDR1 is MDHEN and CDR2 is SYDVKM. The CDR3 sequence: CASSRDSLGELFF. Written as DNA, the CDR3 is TGTGCCAGCAGTCGGGACAGCCTCGGGGAGCTGTTTTTT.

The chain carries TRBV11-2 and TRBJ1-2, with no clear D. With 6 bases removed from V and 5 bases from J, the gap between germline ends came to 16 bases. CDR3 length: 14 amino acids. Germline lookup yields CDR1 SGHAT and CDR2 FQNNGV. The DNA of the CDR3 is TGTGCCAGCAGTCCCCGGGCCGCATCATATGGCTACACCTTC. Residues: CASSPRAASYGYTF.

The gene calls are TRBV7-9 and TRBJ2-3; D tentatively fits TRBD1 or TRBD2 (6 bases each). CDR1 is SEHNR, CDR2 FQNEAQ, per germline (reference sequence). Between the trimmed V and J ends, which lost 4 bases and 3 bases, there was a span of 20 bases. The CDR3 spans 17 residues. CDR3 in amino acids: CASSYGLGGRITDTQYF. The CDR3 nucleotides are TGTGCCAGCAGCTACGGACTCGGGGGCAGGATAACAGATACGCAGTATTTT.